This is a list of T cell receptor beta chains from one sample in a study of blood T cell repertoires in COVID-19. Libraries were prepared by immunoSEQ multiplex PCR; TCRdb keeps only in-frame clonotypes and omits some of them. The sample has under 250,000 clones; around 80% are singletons. Sequenced: peripheral blood. Receptor source: a man in his fifties with active or convalescent COVID-19. The CDR3 runs from the conserved cysteine through the conserved F or W. The order of the fields is V gene, D gene, J gene, clone size, CDR3 protein, CDR3 DNA. The D gene is left open where the match is weak. Only some rows state a clone size, as once, few, many or a class for expanded clones.

V: TRBV5-1; D: .; J: TRBJ2-7; size: .; CDR3: CASSAAVVLSFSTYEQYF; DNA: TGCGCCAGCAGCGCTGCGGTGGTCCTCTCATTTTCTACCTACGAGCAGTACTTC
V: TRBV7-8; D: TRBD1; J: TRBJ1-1; size: .; CDR3: CASSPLQEGARNTEAFF; DNA: TGTGCCAGCAGCCCACTCCAAGAGGGGGCGAGGAACACTGAAGCTTTCTTT
V: TRBV9; D: .; J: TRBJ1-4; size: .; CDR3: CASSVNDKGSNEKLFF; DNA: TGTGCCAGCAGCGTAAACGACAAGGGGTCGAATGAAAAACTGTTTTTT
V: TRBV4-1; D: TRBD2; J: TRBJ2-1; size: .; CDR3: CASSPVPLRVLAGVYNEQFF; DNA: TGCGCCAGCAGCCCAGTTCCTCTTAGGGTACTAGCGGGGGTTTACAATGAGCAGTTCTTC
V: TRBV27; D: TRBD1; J: TRBJ1-2; size: few; CDR3: CASSPGQGYIVYGYTF; DNA: TGTGCCAGCAGTCCCGGACAGGGGTACATCGTCTATGGCTACACCTTC
V: TRBV7-2; D: TRBD1; J: TRBJ1-2; size: .; CDR3: CASTRDRGLFTF; DNA: TGTGCCAGCACTCGGGACAGGGGACTATTCACCTTC
V: TRBV28; D: TRBD1; J: TRBJ1-5; size: few; CDR3: CASSLPVTGVGQPQHF; DNA: TGTGCCAGCAGTTTGCCTGTGACAGGGGTAGGTCAGCCCCAGCATTTT
V: TRBV21-1; D: .; J: TRBJ1-5; size: .; CDR3: CASSKAGINQPQHF; DNA: TGTGCCAGCAGCAAGGCAGGAATCAATCAGCCCCAGCATTTT
V: TRBV12-3/TRBV12-4; D: .; J: TRBJ2-7; size: few; CDR3: CASSLAEGGEQYF; DNA: TGTGCCAGCAGTTTAGCCGAGGGAGGCGAGCAGTACTTC
V: TRBV19; D: .; J: TRBJ2-1; size: .; CDR3: CASSAYLPSSYNEQFF; DNA: TGTGCCAGTAGTGCCTACTTACCCTCGAGTTACAATGAGCAGTTCTTC
V: TRBV10-3; D: TRBD1; J: TRBJ2-7; size: once; CDR3: CAIQGGHSYEQYF; DNA: TGTGCCATCCAAGGGGGCCACTCCTACGAGCAGTACTTC
V: TRBV5-8; D: TRBD1; J: TRBJ1-5; size: once; CDR3: CASSFSWDRSQPQHF; DNA: TGTGCCAGCAGCTTTTCCTGGGACAGAAGTCAGCCCCAGCATTTT
V: TRBV6-4; D: TRBD2; J: TRBJ2-5; size: .; CDR3: CASSPGLAGQETQYF; DNA: TGTGCCAGCAGTCCGGGACTAGCGGGACAAGAGACCCAGTACTTC
V: TRBV4-1; D: .; J: TRBJ2-7; size: .; CDR3: CASSPRVSYEQYF; DNA: TGCGCCAGCAGCCCTCGAGTTTCCTACGAGCAGTACTTC
V: TRBV5-1; D: .; J: TRBJ1-1; size: once; CDR3: CASSPWEGREAFF; DNA: TGCGCCAGCAGCCCCTGGGAGGGGAGGGAAGCTTTCTTT
V: TRBV4-3; D: .; J: TRBJ1-5; size: .; CDR3: CASSQDLGITNQPQHF; DNA: TGCGCCAGCAGCCAAGATCTAGGTATTACAAATCAGCCCCAGCATTTT
V: TRBV3-1/TRBV3-2; D: TRBD2; J: TRBJ2-2; size: .; CDR3: CASSQDRALAGQTGELFF; DNA: TGTGCCAGCAGCCAAGATCGGGCTCTAGCGGGGCAAACCGGGGAGCTGTTTTTT